This TCR beta chain was retrieved from a study of blood T cell repertoires in COVID-19. V lost 4 bases and J lost 5; bases outside the gene matches: 10. CDR3 length equals 16 residues. Per the germline V gene, CDR1 is SGDLS and CDR2 is YYNGEE. Ten or more counts support this clone. Under the authors' procedure: Amplified reference gene primers provided the basis for estimating nucleated cell counts. Measured with immunoSEQ multiplex PCR; TCRdb has only the in-frame clones, and not every one. The V and J calls and the clone size are those of that table, but D and trimming were determined from the DNA. The table records 35,000 to 45,000 clones, 85% of them present only once.

This TCR came from a human donor in a cohort sampled during active COVID-19. What was sequenced was peripheral blood. The J gene is TRBJ2-7, the V gene TRBV9; 12 bases align to TRBD2. In nucleotides, the CDR3 is TGTGCCAGCAGCTCTCGGACTAGCGGGGTCGCGAACGAGCAGTACTTC. Translation: CASSSRTSGVANEQYF.